This passage covers 25 T cell receptor beta chains from one sample sequenced in a study of a mutant IDH1 vaccine in newly diagnosed glioma. Sequencing was performed with immunoSEQ multiplex PCR; in TCRdb, only in-frame clones are kept and a portion is missing. The sample lists approximately 16,000 clones, roughly 96% seen once, with approximately 3.5% in the top ten. As for time point: baseline, week 1 (first vaccination visit). Treatment given: pre-vaccination baseline after standard-of-care therapy. Specimen: peripheral blood mononuclear cells (PBMCs), collected from a glioma patient treated with radiotherapy, temozolomide or both. The receptors stem from a woman between 18 and 29 years old with glioma. Some clones in this sample may be carry-over from other donors' samples.

This chain joins TRBV9 and TRBJ2-2; 10 bases fit TRBD2. The CDR3 spans 17 residues. Looked up from germline, CDR1 is SGDLS and CDR2 is YYNGEE. After removal of 0 bases from V and 6 bases from J, the junction contained 8 bases not matched to a gene. CDR3 in amino acids: CASSVGKVAGGSGELFF. For the CDR3, the DNA is TGTGCCAGCAGCGTAGGAAAAGTAGCGGGGGGATCCGGGGAGCTGTTTTTT.

The chain couples TRBV28 to TRBJ1-2, with 11 positions matching TRBD1. From germline, CDR1 is MDHEN and CDR2 SYDVKM. Losses at the gene ends were 3 bases for V and 4 bases for J; bases not matched to a gene: 4. CDR3 length equals 15 residues. CDR3 in DNA: TGTGCCAGCAGTTTTCGGGACAGGGGGACCTATGGCTACACCTTC. Translating it yields CASSFRDRGTYGYTF.

The rearrangement joins TRBV11-3 to TRBJ2-7, with unresolved D. CDR3 size: 12 residues. CDR1 SGHNT and CDR2 YENEEA come from the germline V gene. The V end lost 5 bases, the J end lost 0 bases, and 5 bases lay between the germline ends. The CDR3 reads CASSPNSYEQYF. CDR3 nucleotide sequence: TGTGCCAGCAGCCCCAACTCCTACGAGCAGTACTTC.

The chain links TRBV19 to TRBJ2-7; TRBD1 is a possible D gene (5 bases). From germline, CDR1 is LNHDA and CDR2 SQIVND (reference sequence). Trimming shortened V by 6 bases and J by 5 bases, and 14 bases separated the two germline ends. This CDR3 is 13 amino acids long. CDR3 sequence reads: CASRGVPAHEQYF. The DNA of the CDR3 is TGTGCCAGTAGAGGGGTCCCAGCCCACGAGCAGTACTTC.

The V and J genes are TRBV5-1 and TRBJ2-3, with D hard to call. Trimming left V 3 bases short and J 2 bases short, with 10 bases between. Germline CDR1 and CDR2: SGHRS and YFSETQ. CDR3 length: 14 residues. The CDR3 bases are TGCGCCAGCAGCTACCGGTCGACCACAGATACGCAGTATTTT. Translating gives CASSYRSTTDTQYF.

The CDR3 DNA sequence: TGCGCCAGCAGCCTGGGACTAGCGGGAGAGAGGTCCTACAATGAGCAGTTCTTC. Its translation is CASSLGLAGERSYNEQFF. The rearrangement uses TRBV4-3 and TRBJ2-1, with 14 bases fitting TRBD2. The CDR3 has 18 residues. The ends lost 4 bases at V and 1 base at J; junction bases unmatched: 6. CDR1 is LGHNA and CDR2 is YSLEER in the germline V gene.

The rearrangement links TRBV19 to TRBJ2-1, with D possibly TRBD1 on 6 matching bases. CDR1 is LNHDA, CDR2 SQIVND, per germline (reference sequence). V was trimmed by 5 bases and J by 6 bases, leaving 20 bases between them. The CDR3 has 16 amino acids. CDR3: CASSPTGPVYGNEQFF. The CDR3 DNA reads as TGTGCCAGTAGTCCTACAGGGCCGGTCTACGGCAATGAGCAGTTCTTC.

The V gene is TRBV5-1, the J gene TRBJ1-1; D not resolved. The CDR3 sequence is 14 residues long. Per germline, CDR1 SGHRS and CDR2 YFSETQ. Trimming shortened V by 0 bases and J by 6 bases, and 12 bases separated the two germline ends. The CDR3 nucleotides are TGCGCCAGCAGCTTGGGAGACACCGGGGCTGAAGCTTTCTTT. As protein: CASSLGDTGAEAFF.

J is TRBJ2-3 and V is TRBV20-1; weak D call: TRBD1 (5 bases). The germline V gene encodes CDR1 DFQATT and CDR2 SNEGSKA (reference sequence). Trimming left V 2 bases short and J 5 bases short, with 5 bases between. There are 11 residues in the CDR3. The CDR3 sequence is CSARRGDTQYF. For the CDR3, the DNA is TGCAGTGCTAGAAGGGGAGATACGCAGTATTTT.

Written as DNA, the CDR3 is TGTGCCAGCAGCTTAGATGGGACCTCCTACGAGCAGTACTTC. Translated: CASSLDGTSYEQYF. This rearrangement joins TRBV5-6 to TRBJ2-7; D may be TRBD1 or TRBD2 (5 bases each). The CDR3 consists of 14 residues. V dropped 2 bases and J dropped 0 bases, with 9 bases sitting between them. Germline CDR1 SGHDT, CDR2 YYEEEE.

The V call is TRBV30, the J call TRBJ2-6; D may be TRBD1 (6 bases). The CDR3 runs to 17 residues. Trimming removed 3 bases from V and 0 bases from J, with 15 bases in between. Germline CDR1 and CDR2: GTSNPN and SVGIG (reference sequence). The DNA of the CDR3 is TGTGCCTGGAGGGACGCGTGGGGGCCCTCTGGGGCCAACGTCCTGACTTTC. Translating it yields CAWRDAWGPSGANVLTF.

The chain joins TRBV4-1 to TRBJ1-3, with 9 bases matching TRBD1. The CDR3 is made up of 18 amino acids. The germline V gene has CDR1 MGHRA and CDR2 YSYEKL. Trimming at V came to 2 bases and at J to 0 bases, leaving 8 bases not matched to a gene. CDR3: CASSQSGTGPFSGNTIYF. CDR3 coding DNA: TGCGCCAGCAGCCAATCGGGGACAGGGCCATTCTCTGGAAACACCATATATTTT.

The chain employs TRBV23-1 and TRBJ2-7; the match to TRBD2 covers 12 bases. TRBV23-1 is sorted into the ORF group, with uncertain function. This CDR3 region has 15 residues. V shed 4 bases, J shed 4 bases, and the junction held 5 bases outside the gene matches. This chain's CDR3 is CASSRLAGAFYEQYF. DNA for the CDR3: TGCGCCAGCAGTCGACTAGCGGGGGCTTTTTACGAGCAGTACTTC.

The chain combines TRBV6-1 with TRBJ2-3; D is possibly TRBD2 (5 bases). V was trimmed by 2 bases and J by 0 bases, leaving 9 bases between them. The CDR3 contains 15 residues. CDR1 MNHNS and CDR2 SASEGT come from the germline V gene. The CDR3 DNA reads TGTGCCAGCAGTGAACTAAGCGGCAGCACAGATACGCAGTATTTT. Translation gives CASSELSGSTDTQYF.

The V gene is TRBV4-3, the J gene TRBJ2-3; D ambiguous. Trimming cost V 0 bases and J 6 bases, with 13 bases left between them. CDR1 LGHNA and CDR2 YSLEER come from the germline V gene. CDR3 length: 15 amino acids. The CDR3 sequence is CASSQDKTPRDTQYF. In DNA form, the CDR3 reads TGCGCCAGCAGCCAAGATAAGACTCCCCGGGATACGCAGTATTTT.

The chain employs TRBV5-6 and TRBJ1-4; D is perhaps TRBD1 (5 bases). With 0 bases removed from V and 8 bases from J, the gap between germline ends came to 20 bases. This CDR3 has 17 residues. Germline CDR1 is SGHDT and CDR2 is YYEEEE. CDR3 amino acids: CASSLVSGHAILEKLFF. CDR3 nucleotide sequence: TGTGCCAGCAGCTTGGTAAGTGGACACGCGATTTTGGAAAAACTGTTTTTT.

The chain couples TRBV4-2 to TRBJ2-3; 13 nucleotides agree with TRBD2. The CDR3 has 17 amino acids. J gave up 5 bases and V 4 bases, and 9 bases lay outside the gene matches. Germline V gives CDR1 LGHNA, CDR2 YNFKEQ. The CDR3 here is CASSPNAGTSGKDTQYF. The CDR3 DNA reads TGTGCCAGCAGCCCCAATGCCGGGACTAGCGGGAAAGATACGCAGTATTTT.

V and J are TRBV6-6 and TRBJ2-7; 8 nucleotides line up with TRBD1. CDR1 is MNHNY, CDR2 SVGAGI, per germline (reference sequence). V was pared by 5 bases and J by 5 bases, with 2 bases of the junction left unmatched. The CDR3 has 12 amino acids. CDR3 nucleotide sequence: TGTGCCAGCAGTCAGACAGGGGACGAGCAGTACTTC. Protein product: CASSQTGDEQYF.

This CDR3 is CASSVVAGANTGELFF. For the CDR3, the DNA is TGTGCCAGCAGCGTAGTAGCGGGAGCCAACACCGGGGAGCTGTTTTTT. This chain links TRBV9 with TRBJ2-2, with TRBD2 identical over 9 bases. This CDR3 spans 16 amino acids. CDR1 is SGDLS and CDR2 is YYNGEE in the germline V gene. V gave up 0 bases and J gave up 2 bases; unmatched junction bases: 2.

The chain couples TRBV6-4 to TRBJ2-1; D unclear. The CDR3 has 14 amino acids. V lost 1 base and J 5 bases, leaving 9 bases between the germline ends. In germline, CDR1 is MRHNA, CDR2 SNTAGT. CDR3 in amino acids: CASSDLPRNNEQFF. As DNA, the CDR3 is TGTGCCAGCAGTGACTTACCCAGGAACAATGAGCAGTTCTTC.

The V call is TRBV7-6, the J call TRBJ2-6; D possibly corresponds to TRBD1 (5 bases). Germline CDR1 SGHVS, CDR2 FNYEAQ. V lost 1 base to trimming and J lost 0 bases, with 16 bases between them. CDR3 length equals 19 residues. CDR3 in DNA: TGTGCCAGCAGCTTAGGGTTCGCACAGGAGAGCTCTGGGGCCAACGTCCTGACTTTC. Translating it yields CASSLGFAQESSGANVLTF.

J is TRBJ2-4 and V is TRBV19; D is unclear. There are 15 residues in the CDR3. Germline CDR1 is LNHDA and CDR2 is SQIVND (reference sequence). With 7 bases removed from V and 0 bases from J, the gap between germline ends came to 13 bases. The CDR3 DNA sequence: TGTGCCAGTAAAGACCGTACATTAGCCAAAAACATTCAGTACTTC. Translating gives CASKDRTLAKNIQYF.

V and J are TRBV7-9 and TRBJ1-1; D might be TRBD1 (5 bases). CDR1 and CDR2 from the germline V gene are SEHNR and FQNEAQ (reference sequence). The CDR3 has 14 amino acids. V lost 5 bases and J 4 bases, leaving 14 bases between the germline ends. DNA of the CDR3: TGTGCCAGCAGCCCAGACAGTCTCACCACTGAAGCTTTCTTT. This encodes CASSPDSLTTEAFF.

The chain has TRBV23-1 and TRBJ2-1, with 8 bases matching TRBD1. TRBV23-1 is noted as an ORF with a role that remains uncertain. With V trimmed by 0 bases and J by 8 bases, 6 bases remained unmatched. The CDR3 runs 15 residues. CDR3 loop: CASSQSGQEGYEQFF. The CDR3 nucleotides read TGCGCCAGCAGTCAATCGGGACAGGAGGGGTATGAGCAGTTCTTC.

The rearrangement uses TRBV5-4 and TRBJ2-3, with no clear D. Per the germline V gene, CDR1 is SGHNT and CDR2 is YYREEE (reference sequence). The CDR3 has 14 amino acids. The V end lost 0 bases, the J end lost 0 bases, and 5 bases lay between the germline ends. The CDR3 region is CASSLDSSTDTQYF. The CDR3 DNA is TGTGCCAGCAGCTTGGATTCCAGCACAGATACGCAGTATTTT.